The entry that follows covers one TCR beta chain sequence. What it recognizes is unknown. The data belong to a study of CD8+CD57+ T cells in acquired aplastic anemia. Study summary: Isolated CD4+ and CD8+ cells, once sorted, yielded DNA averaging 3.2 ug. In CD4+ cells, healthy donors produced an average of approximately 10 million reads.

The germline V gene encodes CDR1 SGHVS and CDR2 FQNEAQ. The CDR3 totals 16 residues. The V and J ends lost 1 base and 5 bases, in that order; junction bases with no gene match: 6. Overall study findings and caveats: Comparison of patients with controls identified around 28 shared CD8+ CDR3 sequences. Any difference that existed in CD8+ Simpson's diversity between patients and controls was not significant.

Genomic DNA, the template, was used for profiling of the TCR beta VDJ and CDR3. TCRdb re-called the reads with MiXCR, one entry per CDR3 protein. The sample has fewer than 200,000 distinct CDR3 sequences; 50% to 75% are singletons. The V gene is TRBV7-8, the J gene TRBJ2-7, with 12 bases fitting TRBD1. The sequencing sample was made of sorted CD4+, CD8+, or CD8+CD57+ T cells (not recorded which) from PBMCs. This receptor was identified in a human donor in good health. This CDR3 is CASSLGGTGGVDEQYF. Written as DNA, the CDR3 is TGTGCCAGCAGCTTAGGTGGGACAGGGGGCGTCGACGAGCAGTACTTC. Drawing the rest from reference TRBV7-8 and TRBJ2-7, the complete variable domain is GAGVSQSPRYKVAKRGQDVALRCDPISGHVSLFWYQQALGQGPEFLTYFQNEAQLDKSGLPSDRFFAERPEGSVSTLKIQRTQQEDSAVYLCASSLGGTGGVDEQYFGPGTRLTVT.